The T cell receptor (beta chain) under discussion was sequenced for a study of OX40 agonist ivuxolimab in advanced cancers. With respect to the entire study: The costimulatory receptor OX40 (CD134) was targeted by ivuxolimab, a fully human IgG2 agonistic monoclonal antibody. Intravenous ivuxolimab was administered to patients every 2 weeks at six dose levels: 0.01, 0.1, 0.3, 1.5, 3 and 10 mg/kg. Of the approximately 54 patients in dose escalation, 19 had hepatocellular carcinoma, some 15 had melanoma, 9 had renal cell carcinoma and 9 had head and neck cancer. In the dose-escalation cohort, 70% to 85% of patients were male, and the mean age was roughly 60 years with a range of roughly 20 to 79. Prior anti-PD-1, anti-PD-L1 or anti-CTLA-4 therapy was permitted, and approximately 39% of dose-escalation patients had received checkpoint inhibitors. Partial responses were achieved by three dose-escalation patients, of whom one had hepatocellular carcinoma and two had cutaneous melanoma. The purpose of peripheral TCRbeta sequencing was to test whether ivuxolimab changed TCR sequence diversity and led to clonal T-cell expansion. The monotherapy dose-escalation portion (N of about 50 patients) of the phase I ivuxolimab trial is reported in the paper.

Points the paper makes about the study in general: Clonal expansion of both CD4+ and CD8+ blood T cells was observed from baseline to week 6 at doses 0.1 to 3.0 mg/kg. Antigen specificity was not determined for the clonally expanded peripheral T cells. Low levels of normalized T-cell clonal expansion were also seen in some patients who did not respond. After ivuxolimab, expanded clones were on average more numerous among CD8+ T cells than among CD4+ T cells. Partial responders in the 0.1-3.0 mg/kg groups had among the lowest normalized peripheral clonal expansion, especially among CD8+ T cells.

Points on this clone: It has no known antigen specificity. No quality values exist for individual bases; no much larger clone is one base distant. In the same sample, other DNA sequences code for this CDR3.

Genomic DNA was isolated from the sorted cells so that the TCRbeta CDR3 region could be sequenced. The immunoSEQ Assay was used for sequencing of TCRbeta CDR3 regions. TCRdb holds this immuneACCESS table with in-frame rearrangements only. Some clones are missing; in checked studies, unresolved V genes explain under half, and the rest has no known cause. The sample table lists about 40,000 clones, 70% to 90% of them with a count of one. The ten largest clonotypes hold about 17% of the sample. Patients with autoimmune disease history or receiving systemic immunosuppression were excluded from the trial. In every dose cohort, peripheral blood was drawn for TCR sequencing at baseline, cycle 4 day 1, and cycle 7 day 1. The samples were taken from a phase I, first-in-human, multicenter, open-label dose-escalation trial of ivuxolimab. Adults with locally advanced or metastatic melanoma, renal cell carcinoma, hepatocellular carcinoma or head and neck squamous cell carcinoma were enrolled in the trial. CD4+ and CD8+ T cells were sorted separately from peripheral blood before TCR sequencing.

CDR1 and CDR2, looked up from the germline V gene, are LGHNA and YSLEER. From cysteine to phenylalanine, the CDR3 is 14 amino acids long. Kept here is only the CDR3 DNA, which spans 42 bases and is read in frame from base 1. The germline V and J ends show losses of 2 bases and 2 bases respectively, and no gene match explains 2 bases of the junction. The receptor chain draws on TRBV4-3 and TRBJ2-5; TRBD1 matches 7 bases in the middle. This receptor was identified in an adult with an advanced solid tumor such as melanoma, head and neck, liver or kidney cancer. Specimen: CD4+ or CD8+ T cells sorted from blood, collected in a trial of the OX40 agonist ivuxolimab. The nucleotide sequence reads as follows: TGCGCCAGCAGCCAAATGACAGGGCAAGAGACCCAGTACTTC. It translates as CASSQMTGQETQYF.